Shown below are 8 T cell receptor beta chains from a single sample sequenced in a study of T-cell reconstitution after alpha-beta-depleted transplantation in children. Molecular barcoding with unique molecular identifiers was used for the TCRbeta library. MiXCR, applied by TCRdb to the PCR reads, yields one record per CDR3 protein. The repertoire holds 450,000 to 550,000 distinct CDR3 sequences, approximately 10% seen once, with 11% to 15% in the top ten. The sample in question was PBMCs, mostly from graft donor cells, obtained 180 days after TCRalphabeta/CD19-depleted stem cell transplant. These receptors all stem from a female patient under 10 years old who had a stem cell transplant for aplastic anemia, so the T cells may come from the graft donor.

This clonotype was detected many times. V gene TRBV18 combines with J gene TRBJ2-2; D tentatively fits TRBD1 or TRBD2 (6 bases each). Germline V gene data show CDR1 as KGHSH and CDR2 as LQKENI. The CDR3 runs to 15 residues. Trimming removed 0 bases from V and 5 bases from J, with 10 bases in between. CDR3 sequence: CASSPPKGGTGELFF. CDR3 DNA sequence: TGTGCCAGCTCACCACCAAAGGGGGGAACCGGGGAGCTGTTTTTT.

This clonotype has more than one count but fewer than ten. V and J are TRBV9 and TRBJ2-1, with D hard to call. V lost 3 bases and J 0 bases, leaving 10 bases between the germline ends. CDR1 and CDR2 (germline): SGDLS, YYNGEE. This CDR3 is built from 15 residues. CDR3 nucleotides: TGTGCCAGCAGCGCTCAGGCAAGCTCCTACAATGAGCAGTTCTTC. Translation gives CASSAQASSYNEQFF.

The chain couples TRBV20-1 to TRBJ2-7; 13 nucleotides line up with TRBD2. After removal of 1 base from V and 3 bases from J, the junction contained 0 bases not matched to a gene. This CDR3 spans 14 amino acids. Per germline, CDR1 DFQATT and CDR2 SNEGSKA (reference sequence). The CDR3 loop is CSARGTSGSYEQYF. In nucleotides, the CDR3 is TGCAGTGCTAGAGGGACTAGCGGGAGCTACGAGCAGTACTTC.

The V call is TRBV20-1, the J call TRBJ1-6; no clear D. Trimming removed 6 bases at V and 2 bases at J, with 14 bases between. This CDR3 is built from 15 residues. Looked up from germline, CDR1 is DFQATT and CDR2 is SNEGSKA (reference sequence). This chain's CDR3 is CSAHRPSPYNSPLHF. CDR3 sequence (DNA): TGCAGTGCACATCGTCCGAGCCCCTATAATTCACCCCTCCACTTT.

This chain links TRBV20-1 with TRBJ1-1, with D tentatively TRBD1 (6 bases). Trimming stripped 6 bases from V and 12 bases from J, with 20 bases between. This CDR3 region has 12 residues. Germline-derived CDR1 and CDR2 are DFQATT and SNEGSKA (reference sequence). CDR3: CSAQGRRPSSFF. The CDR3 DNA sequence: TGCAGTGCCCAGGGGCGGCGGCCCTCTTCTTTCTTT.

This clonotype was counted at least ten times. This chain links TRBV28 with TRBJ2-1, with D perhaps matching TRBD1 or TRBD2 (5 bases each). The length of the CDR3 is 15 residues. From germline, CDR1 is MDHEN and CDR2 SYDVKM. The V and J ends lost 8 bases and 0 bases respectively, with 14 bases between them. In DNA form, the CDR3 reads TGTGCCAGCCTCAGACCCGGGGCCTCCTACAATGAGCAGTTCTTC. Translating it yields CASLRPGASYNEQFF.

This clonotype was seen a handful of times. This chain connects TRBV2 to TRBJ1-2; 7 bases match TRBD1. Germline assignment: CDR1 SNHLY and CDR2 FYNNEI. The CDR3 is 13 amino acids. The J segment lost 1 base and the V segment lost 6 bases, leaving 2 bases of the junction unmatched. In nucleotides, the CDR3 is TGTGCCAGCAGGGGGGACAGTAACTATGGCTACACCTTC. It is translated as CASRGDSNYGYTF. Combining the CDR3 with reference TRBV2 and TRBJ1-2 gives the whole variable domain EPEVTQTPSHQVTQMGQEVILRCVPISNHLYFYWYRQILGQKVEFLVSFYNNEISEKSEIFDDQFSVERPDGSNFTLKIRSTKLEDSAMYFCASRGDSNYGYTFGSGTRLTVV.

The chain uses TRBV7-9 and TRBJ2-1; 11 bases map to TRBD2. This CDR3 region has 12 residues. CDR1 and CDR2 (germline): SEHNR, FQNEAQ (reference sequence). With 4 bases clipped from V and 16 bases from J, the junction kept 6 bases outside the gene matches. The CDR3 region has the DNA TGTGCCAGCAGCTCCACTAGCGGGAGAATATTCTTC. Translated: CASSSTSGRIFF.